This entry describes one T cell receptor (beta chain). Its antigen is undetermined. PCR primers comprised 60 Vbeta and 13 Jbeta primers. Study processing details: Some 10 million of the approximately 80 million unique TCR beta chains counted in a later analysis were shared. The protocol was immunoSEQ multiplex PCR, while the TCRdb copy is restricted to in-frame clones and leaves out a portion. V, J and clone size derive from that table, while D and trimming were established from the DNA sequence. The sample consists of 85,000 to 130,000 clones, approximately 70% of them appearing once. This sample was taken from a study of cytomegalovirus exposure and HLA in healthy donors. Study-wide results and caveats: Analysis performed later found over 15,000 TCR beta sequences associated with HLA alleles at 0.05 false discovery rate. Researchers reported in a later analysis that a missense DCLRE1C variant was tied to TCR beta V- and J-gene trimming.

Germline CDR1 reads SEHNR; CDR2 reads FQNEAQ (reference sequence). With V trimmed by 6 bases and J by 8 bases, 12 bases remained unmatched. This CDR3 is built from 15 residues. The chain employs TRBV7-9 and TRBJ2-1; TRBD2 matches at 8 bases. Sequencing was carried out using PBMCs. The TCR originated in a woman between 18 and 29 years old in good health and CMV-seropositive. The CDR3 coding sequence is TGTGCCAGCAGTCCCGTCCAGCGGGAGCTCTATGAGCAGTTCTTC. This sequence encodes CASSPVQRELYEQFF.